The 15 T cell receptor beta chains below come from one sample, sequenced in a study of vaccination and CD4 T cells after COVID-19. Treatment here: roughly ten-day PBMC culture with coronavirus spike peptide pools or control peptides (ViraFEST assay). These TCRs' antigens remain unknown. Cultured CD4+ T cells had their DNA profiled by the Oncomine TCR Beta short-read assay. TCRdb fed the PCR reads into MiXCR, producing one record per CDR3 protein. The sample includes fewer than 15,000 distinct CDR3 sequences, 35% to 45% of them seen just once. This sample comprised CD4+ T cells from blood, cultured in vitro, obtained after SARS-CoV-2 vaccination. The receptors were sampled from a human donor who had recovered from COVID-19.

J is TRBJ2-5 and V is TRBV11-1; 8 nucleotides match TRBD1. The V gene's germline CDR1 is SGHAT and CDR2 FQDESV (reference sequence). Trimming removed 3 bases from V and 12 bases from J; junction bases left unmatched: 6. The CDR3 covers 12 residues. The CDR3, as DNA: TGTGCCAGCAGCTTGGGATCGGGACAGGAGTACTTC. This sequence encodes CASSLGSGQEYF.

This clonotype has only a few counts. The chain combines TRBV6-1 with TRBJ1-6; D is unclear. CDR3 length: 15 amino acids. V was shortened by 6 bases and J by 7 bases, with 16 bases between the two germline ends. The germline gives CDR1 MNHNS, CDR2 SASEGT. DNA for the CDR3: TGTGCCAGCAGCCGAGAGGGAGGGCGAAATTCACCCCTCCACTTT. It specifies CASSREGGRNSPLHF.

The rearrangement joins TRBV28 to TRBJ2-7; TRBD1 might be the D (5 bases). The germline V gene has CDR1 MDHEN and CDR2 SYDVKM. This CDR3 comprises 14 residues. V was clipped by 3 bases and J by 2 bases, with 11 bases between them. CDR3 sequence (DNA): TGTGCCAGCAGTTTGACTGACAGACCCTACGAGCAGTACTTC. This sequence encodes CASSLTDRPYEQYF.

This clonotype has a handful of counts. The V and J genes are TRBV2 and TRBJ1-6; D ambiguous. Germline V gene data show CDR1 as SNHLY and CDR2 as FYNNEI. V dropped 1 base and J dropped 12 bases, with 13 bases sitting between them. The CDR3 is 14 residues long. CDR3 coding DNA: TGTGCCAGCAGTGAAGAGGAAGGAGTGGTACCCCTCCACTTT. Translation: CASSEEEGVVPLHF.

This clonotype has more than one count but fewer than ten. The CDR3 nucleotides read TGTGCCAGCAGCAAGGGACACACTGAAGCTTTCTTT. This codes for CASSKGHTEAFF. The rearrangement links TRBV6-1 to TRBJ1-1; D is possibly TRBD1 (5 bases). The CDR3 contains 12 residues. Trimming left V 6 bases short and J 3 bases short, with 8 bases between. CDR1 is MNHNS, CDR2 SASEGT, per germline.

This clonotype was picked up a small number of times. The gene calls are TRBV6-4 and TRBJ2-1, with 10 bases that match TRBD2. Germline CDR1 reads MRHNA; CDR2 reads SNTAGT. CDR3 length: 16 residues. J gave up 9 bases and V 2 bases, and 10 bases lay outside the gene matches. Written as DNA, the CDR3 is TGTGCCAGCAGTGACGGGGCTAGCGGGAGTAGTATTGAGCAGTTCTTC. The encoded protein is CASSDGASGSSIEQFF.

The chain carries TRBV4-1 and TRBJ1-2; D gene unclear. There are 15 residues in the CDR3. With 0 bases removed from V and 8 bases from J, the gap between germline ends came to 16 bases. The germline CDR1 and CDR2 sequences are MGHRA and YSYEKL. The CDR3: CASSQDQTLLTGYTF. CDR3 coding DNA: TGCGCCAGCAGCCAAGATCAGACCCTCTTGACGGGCTACACCTTC.

In its sample, this clonotype was seen a few times. V usage is TRBV20-1 and J usage is TRBJ2-3, with 9 bases lining up with TRBD2. The CDR3 has 12 amino acids. The germline gives CDR1 DFQATT, CDR2 SNEGSKA (reference sequence). V trimming: 4 bases; J trimming: 6 bases; junction bases outside the gene matches: 2. CDR3 coding DNA: TGCAGTGCTATGGCGGGGGGGGATACGCAGTATTTT. As protein: CSAMAGGDTQYF.

The chain employs TRBV6-1 and TRBJ1-6; 9 bases are shared with TRBD1. V was clipped by 5 bases and J by 10 bases; unmatched bases: 12. CDR1 is MNHNS and CDR2 is SASEGT in the germline V gene. The CDR3 spans 16 residues. The CDR3 loop reads CASSIARGTGRSPLHF. Here the CDR3 DNA reads TGTGCCAGCAGTATAGCCCGCGGGACAGGGCGCTCACCCCTCCACTTT.

V and J are TRBV19 and TRBJ1-1; the D gene is possibly TRBD1 (5 bases). Trimming shortened V by 3 bases and J by 0 bases, and 8 bases separated the two germline ends. The CDR3 is 14 residues long. CDR1 and CDR2 from the germline V gene are LNHDA and SQIVND (reference sequence). Written as DNA, the CDR3 is TGTGCCAGTAGTATCGGGACGGTGAACACTGAAGCTTTCTTT. Translation gives CASSIGTVNTEAFF.

V gene TRBV14 combines with J gene TRBJ1-6; 10 nucleotides align to TRBD1. CDR3 length equals 14 residues. Trimming at V came to 3 bases and at J to 8 bases, leaving 1 base not matched to a gene. The V gene's germline CDR1 is SGHDN and CDR2 FVKESK. In DNA form, the CDR3 reads TGTGCCAGCAGCCAGACAGGGGGCTATTCACCCCTCCACTTT. Protein product: CASSQTGGYSPLHF.

This chain uses TRBV6-2 or TRBV6-3 with TRBJ1-1; weak D call: TRBD1 (5 bases). V was shortened by 6 bases and J by 1 base, with 15 bases between the two germline ends. The CDR3 consists of 15 residues. Germline V lookup: CDR1 MNHEY, CDR2 SVGEGT. The CDR3 nucleotides are TGTGCCAGCAGCCCCGACAGACCATGGAACACTGAAGCTTTCTTT. Translating gives CASSPDRPWNTEAFF.

This chain links TRBV20-1 with TRBJ2-1, with 8 nucleotides matching TRBD1. Germline V gene sequence: CDR1 DFQATT, CDR2 SNEGSKA (reference sequence). Unmatched junction bases numbered 4, after V lost 3 bases and J lost 6 bases. The CDR3 runs 13 residues. CDR3: CSARWTGLNEQFF. Written as DNA, the CDR3 is TGCAGTGCTAGGTGGACAGGGCTCAATGAGCAGTTCTTC.

The J gene is TRBJ1-6, the V gene TRBV6-1; 7 bases are a match to TRBD1. CDR1 MNHNS and CDR2 SASEGT come from the germline V gene. V trimming: 8 bases; J trimming: 4 bases; junction bases outside the gene matches: 5. The CDR3 sequence is 14 residues long. The CDR3 loop is CASGDRVYNSPLHF. CDR3 in DNA: TGTGCCAGCGGAGACAGGGTTTATAATTCACCCCTCCACTTT.

The V gene is TRBV6-2 or TRBV6-3, the J gene TRBJ2-7; the match to TRBD2 covers 8 bases. Germline lookup yields CDR1 MNHEY and CDR2 SVGEGT. The trim removed 2 bases at V and 2 bases at J, leaving 8 bases unmatched. The CDR3 contains 16 residues. For the CDR3, the DNA is TGTGCCAGCAGTTACGAACTAGCGGTTCTCACCTACGAGCAGTACTTC. Its protein product is CASSYELAVLTYEQYF.